These 14 T cell receptor beta chains share one sample of origin, sequenced in a study of blood T cell repertoires in COVID-19. Clones were read by immunoSEQ multiplex PCR, and TCRdb kept only the in-frame ones, dropping some. The sample records 75,000 to 95,000 clones, less than 85% being singletons. The specimen was peripheral blood. All receptors come from a man in his 70s with COVID-19, enrolled during active disease.

This clone came up once. The CDR3, as DNA: TGTGCCAGCAGCCAAGAGATACTAGACAGGTCAAGCAATCAGCCCCAGCATTTT. This codes for CASSQEILDRSSNQPQHF. The J gene is TRBJ1-5, the V gene TRBV3-1 (or the pseudogene TRBV3-2); possibly TRBD1 for D (6 bases). CDR3 length equals 18 residues. Per germline, CDR1 LGHDT and CDR2 YNNKEL (reference sequence). V lost 0 bases to trimming and J lost 1 base, with 16 bases between them.

This clone has a single count. This rearrangement joins TRBV2 to TRBJ2-2; 7 nucleotides agree with TRBD1. The V gene end was trimmed by 5 bases and the J gene end by 2 bases; junction bases not matched to a gene: 8. The CDR3 has 16 residues. Germline V gene sequence: CDR1 SNHLY, CDR2 FYNNEI. CDR3 amino acids: CASSLLGTANTGELFF. CDR3 DNA: TGTGCCAGCAGTTTACTCGGGACAGCCAACACCGGGGAGCTGTTTTTT.

This chain uses TRBV28 with TRBJ2-3; TRBD1 agrees at 10 bases. CDR3 size: 15 residues. V lost 7 bases and J lost 4; bases outside the gene matches: 8. Germline V gene sequence: CDR1 MDHEN, CDR2 SYDVKM. The CDR3 region has the DNA TGTGCCAGCACCTCTGCGACAGGGGGCGCAGATACGCAGTATTTT. This sequence encodes CASTSATGGADTQYF. The full variable domain, rest sourced from reference TRBV28 and TRBJ2-3, is DVKVTQSSRYLVKRTGEKVFLECVQDMDHENMFWYRQDPGLGLRLIYFSYDVKMKEKGDIPEGYSVSREKKERFSLILESASTNQTSMYLCASTSATGGADTQYFGPGTRLTVL.

This chain uses TRBV28 with TRBJ2-3, with 8 nucleotides matching TRBD2. Trimming cost V 10 bases and J 4 bases; bases outside gene matches: 7. Germline-derived CDR1 and CDR2 are MDHEN and SYDVKM. There are 13 residues in the CDR3. The CDR3 protein is CATYPAGADTQYF. The CDR3 DNA reads as TGTGCCACCTACCCAGCGGGAGCAGATACGCAGTATTTT.

CDR3 region: CASSPAGTVIFEQYF. For the CDR3, the DNA is TGTGCCAGCAGCCCTGCGGGGACAGTCATTTTCGAGCAGTACTTC. The rearrangement uses TRBV27 and TRBJ2-7; possible D gene TRBD1, 7 bases. This CDR3 region has 15 residues. The germline gives CDR1 MNHEY, CDR2 SMNVEV (reference sequence). Trimming removed 6 bases from V and 6 bases from J, with 21 bases in between.

The rearrangement links TRBV12-3 or TRBV12-4 to TRBJ2-7; 7 positions match TRBD1. CDR3 length: 12 amino acids. The V gene end was trimmed by 5 bases and the J gene end by 5 bases; junction bases not matched to a gene: 3. CDR3 nucleotide sequence: TGTGCCAGCAGTCCGGGACAGAACGAGCAGTACTTC. This sequence encodes CASSPGQNEQYF.

V gene TRBV10-3 combines with J gene TRBJ1-1; 8 nucleotides line up with TRBD1. Germline CDR1 and CDR2: ENHRY and SYGVKD. The V and J ends lost 3 bases and 2 bases, in that order; junction bases with no gene match: 5. This CDR3 contains 15 residues. The CDR3 reads CAISEVTGVNTEAFF. The DNA for the CDR3 is TGTGCCATCAGTGAAGTGACAGGGGTCAACACTGAAGCTTTCTTT.

J is TRBJ2-2 and V is TRBV7-8; possibly TRBD1 for D (6 bases). The CDR3 totals 15 residues. Trimming took 6 bases from V and 2 from J, leaving 13 bases between them. From germline, CDR1 is SGHVS and CDR2 FQNEAQ. In nucleotides, the CDR3 is TGTGCCAGCAGGCCCGCCGGGACAAACACCGGGGAGCTGTTTTTT. Protein product: CASRPAGTNTGELFF.

The chain recombines TRBV7-2 with TRBJ1-2, with a possible D match to TRBD1 (6 bases). The CDR3 covers 14 residues. The V gene's germline CDR1 is SGHTA and CDR2 FQGNSA. V was clipped by 2 bases and J by 8 bases, with 15 bases between them. CDR3 DNA: TGTGCCAGCAGCTTACGGTGGGGGGGCAACGGCTACACCTTC. As protein: CASSLRWGGNGYTF.

Turning to this clone: This may be a read error: a much more frequent sequence differs by one nucleotide. The identical CDR3 is also encoded by other nucleotide sequences in the sample. The chain employs TRBV7-2 and TRBJ2-2; D might be TRBD2 (5 bases). Germline values: CDR1 SGHTA, CDR2 FQGNSA. This CDR3 has 14 amino acids. The CDR3 spells CASSLAQRTGELFF. DNA for the CDR3: TGCGCCAGCAGCTTAGCCCAGCGGACCGGGGAGCTGTTTTTT.

CDR3 in DNA: TGCGCCAGCAGCATCGACAGGGGCGGCTATGGCTACACCTTC. This codes for CASSIDRGGYGYTF. The rearrangement links TRBV5-1 to TRBJ1-2; 8 bases fit TRBD1. Germline V gene sequence: CDR1 SGHRS, CDR2 YFSETQ. The CDR3 has 14 amino acids. V lost 4 bases to trimming and J lost 4 bases; unmatched junction nucleotides: 6.

The gene calls are TRBV6-2 or TRBV6-3 and TRBJ2-1; D call uncertain. V lost 1 base to trimming and J lost 6 bases, with 4 bases between them. CDR1 MNHEY and CDR2 SVGEGT come from the germline V gene. CDR3 length: 12 amino acids. CDR3 bases: TGTGCCAGCAGTTACTTGCGCAATGAGCAGTTCTTC. Amino acids: CASSYLRNEQFF.

The chain uses TRBV7-2 and TRBJ1-5, with D uncertain. CDR3 length: 13 residues. Germline-derived CDR1 and CDR2 are SGHTA and FQGNSA. V lost 2 bases and J 7 bases, leaving 9 bases between the germline ends. This CDR3 is CASSLSMRQPQHF. The CDR3 region has the DNA TGTGCCAGCAGCTTATCGATGAGACAGCCCCAGCATTTT.

This clone has a single count. The chain recombines TRBV6-5 with TRBJ2-3; the D gene is possibly TRBD1 (6 bases). There are 13 residues in the CDR3. Per germline, CDR1 MNHEY and CDR2 SVGAGI. The ends were cut back, 6 bases at V and 3 bases at J, with 10 bases in the middle. The CDR3 coding sequence is TGTGCCAGCAGAGGACAGACAACAGATACGCAGTATTTT. As protein: CASRGQTTDTQYF.